This TCR beta chain comes out of a study of vaccination effects on CD4 cells after COVID-19 (dated by TCRdb to 2021 to 2024). Study-wide context: Across the study, the median time from the second dose to post-vaccine sampling was 72 days (range 14 to 241). Cultures from other donors in the study were sequenced with the Oncomine TCR Beta short-read assay on an Illumina iSeq 100. SARS-CoV-2 spike-specific CD4+ TCR repertoires from before and after mRNA vaccination were compared in COVID-19 convalescent patients and in infection-naive vaccine recipients. Altogether, 10 COVID-19 convalescent patients and a few SARS-CoV-2-naive healthy vaccine recipients made up the full study.

Library preparation employed the immunoSEQ multiplex PCR assay. TCR beta CDR3 sequencing was performed on DNA from the cultured, isolated CD4+ T cells. The authors processed their data as follows. Non-productive TCR sequences were discarded, and reads were trimmed to the CDR3 region, with only CDR3s of 7 or more amino acids retained. The MANAFEST web app was used to pick out antigen-specific clonotypes by comparing their expansion in peptide wells with that in reference cultures. Positive clones required FDR<0.05 expansion versus reference and all other wells, odds ratio above 5, and frequency above 0.1% in two replicate wells. A clonotype was defined as cross-reactive if the clonotype was significantly expanded both in SARS-CoV-2 spike wells and in at least one common cold coronavirus spike condition. CDR3 similarity was assessed by Levenshtein distance with the stringdist R package, and unrooted trees were built with ape in R 3.6.1. Sourced from immuneACCESS, this table was stored by TCRdb with only in-frame sequences that have V and J called. A share of the clones is absent; for the studies checked, an unresolved V gene accounts for under half, and the remainder has no known explanation. From that table come the V and J calls and clone size; the DNA was used to work out D and trimming. Present in this sample are some 70,000 clones, approximately 80% of which were seen just once. Clones ranked in the top ten supply more than 1% of the sample.

In the case of this clone: Its binding antigen is unknown. Base qualities are not recorded, but no much larger clone differs from it by a single base.

To identify antigen-specific CD4+ T cell clonotypes by their expansion, the ViraFEST assay first stimulated PBMC with viral peptide pools and then applied TCR sequencing. After less than 13 days of culture, CD4+ T cells were isolated with the EasySep CD4+ T cell isolation kit. Each participant got two doses of an mRNA SARS-CoV-2 vaccine, either BNT162b2 or mRNA-1273. Healthy vaccine recipients had no prior SARS-CoV-2 infection, confirmed by negative nucleocapsid antibodies before and after vaccination. Some 2 million PBMC per well were cultured in IMDM with 5% human AB serum, 10 IU/ml IL-2 and gentamicin, plus 10 ug/ml peptides. Half of the culture medium was replaced with fresh IL-2-containing medium on days 3 and 7. Unless noted otherwise, every peptide stimulation condition was cultured in triplicate wells. Using Ficoll-Paque Plus gradient centrifugation, PBMC were separated from whole blood and then either used fresh or cryopreserved at -140C. The overlapping peptide pools covered the spike proteins of SARS-CoV-2 and of the common cold coronaviruses HCoV-NL63, HCoV-OC43 and HCoV-229E. Genomic DNA was extracted from cultured CD4+ T cells with the QIAamp micro DNA kit.

Broad study findings and their caveats: Limitations of the study were the small number of convalescent patients and the absence of early post-infection timepoints. Both infection-induced and vaccine-induced clones contracted markedly at late post-vaccination timepoints, which is consistent with waning T cell responses. In healthy vaccine recipients, vaccine-induced clones were almost all SARS-CoV-2 mono-reactive, with only 1 of 255 cross-reactive with common cold coronaviruses.

Reading the germline V gene (reference sequence) gives CDR1 PRHDT and CDR2 FYEKMQ. The CDR3 measures 13 amino acids from cysteine to valine. CDR3 DNA is the only sequence kept; it has 39 bases, read in frame from the first base. A distance of 6 bases separates the germline ends of V and J, which lose 0 bases and 3 bases respectively. Material: CD4+ T cells from PBMCs cultured with HCoV-229E spike peptides, obtained after COVID-19 vaccination. What this sample's cell subset or site label stands for: HCoV-229E spike overlapping peptide pool stimulation. Recombination linked TRBV13 to TRBJ2-7; no confident D gene assignment can be made. The receptor's source is a human donor who received a COVID-19 vaccine. The CDR3 protein: CASSLGRSYEQYV. The bases are TGTGCCAGCAGCTTAGGTCGGAGCTACGAGCAGTACGTC.